A selection of T cell receptor beta chains follows, all from one sample in a study of cytomegalovirus exposure and HLA in healthy donors. The protocol was immunoSEQ multiplex PCR, while the TCRdb copy is restricted to in-frame clones and leaves out a portion. The data show roughly 270,000 clones, around 89% seen once. Source material: PBMCs. Receptors were obtained from a woman younger than 30 in good health and CMV-seronegative. Each CDR3 is given with its conserved first and last residue. Each record gives: V gene, D gene, clone size, J gene, CDR3 protein, CDR3 DNA. A D gene is named only where the DNA matches it firmly. Clone size, where shown, is once, few, many, or a class for clones that have expanded.

TRBV28	.	.	TRBJ2-3	CASSFRASGTDTQYF	TGTGCCAGCAGTTTTAGGGCTAGCGGCACAGATACGCAGTATTTT
TRBV9	.	.	TRBJ1-1	CASSVAGGDGTEAFF	TGTGCCAGCAGCGTAGCTGGGGGCGATGGCACTGAAGCTTTCTTT
TRBV18	TRBD2	few	TRBJ2-5	CASSLAGGPEETQYF	TGTGCCAGCTCTCTAGCGGGAGGGCCAGAAGAGACCCAGTACTTC
TRBV5-1	TRBD1	.	TRBJ1-2	CASSLQGLRGYTF	TGCGCCAGCAGCTTACAGGGGCTTCGCGGCTACACCTTC
TRBV15	TRBD1	.	TRBJ1-4	CATRAGQINEKLFF	TGTGCCACCAGGGCGGGACAGATCAATGAAAAACTGTTTTTT
TRBV11-2	.	.	TRBJ2-7	CASSLRRLPVDEQYF	TGTGCCAGCAGCTTAAGGCGGCTGCCCGTAGACGAGCAGTACTTC
TRBV27	TRBD1	.	TRBJ2-7	CASSLVGQGSHEQYF	TGTGCCAGCAGTTTAGTGGGACAGGGTTCTCACGAGCAGTACTTC
TRBV6-1	TRBD2	.	TRBJ2-1	CASSEAGAGGPTALEQFF	TGTGCCAGCAGTGAAGCAGGAGCGGGAGGACCCACGGCGCTTGAGCAGTTCTTC
TRBV27	TRBD1	.	TRBJ2-2	CASRGTGQNTGELFF	TGTGCCAGCAGGGGGACAGGGCAAAACACCGGGGAGCTGTTTTTT
TRBV25-1	.	.	TRBJ1-4	CASSPVNEGPNEKLFF	TGTGCCAGCAGTCCCGTTAACGAGGGCCCTAATGAAAAACTGTTTTTT
TRBV15	TRBD1	.	TRBJ2-2	CATSQIGDRGSTGELFF	TGTGCCACCAGCCAGATAGGGGACAGGGGTAGCACCGGGGAGCTGTTTTTT
TRBV27	TRBD2	.	TRBJ2-3	CASSYRGGRGDTQYF	TGTGCCAGCAGCTACCGGGGGGGTAGGGGGGATACGCAGTATTTT
TRBV5-1	TRBD1	.	TRBJ2-2	CASSLPGQGWRERYTGELFF	TGCGCCAGCAGCCTACCGGGACAGGGTTGGAGGGAGCGGTACACCGGGGAGCTGTTTTTT
TRBV12-5	.	.	TRBJ1-1	CASGLRNTEAFF	TGTGCTAGTGGCCTTAGGAACACTGAAGCTTTCTTT
TRBV27	.	.	TRBJ2-7	CASSAFRGRAYEQYF	TGTGCCAGCAGTGCCTTCCGTGGTCGGGCCTACGAGCAGTACTTC
TRBV7-3	TRBD2	.	TRBJ2-1	CASSPNRGTSGSNEQFF	TGTGCCAGCAGCCCCAATCGAGGGACTAGCGGGAGCAATGAGCAGTTCTTC
TRBV28	TRBD1	.	TRBJ1-4	CASRTRGTGGEKLFF	TGTGCCAGCCGAACCCGCGGGACAGGGGGTGAAAAACTGTTTTTT
TRBV9	TRBD2	.	TRBJ2-7	CASSVDPSGSYEQYF	TGTGCCAGCAGCGTAGATCCTAGCGGGAGTTACGAGCAGTACTTC
TRBV6-1	TRBD2	.	TRBJ2-7	CASSAGTSGTYEQYF	TGTGCCAGCAGTGCCGGGACTAGCGGTACCTACGAGCAGTACTTC
TRBV23-1	TRBD2	.	TRBJ2-7	CASSHNGRGPYF	TGCGCCAGCAGTCATAACGGGAGGGGTCCGTACTTC
TRBV10-3	.	.	TRBJ2-7	CAISERGGAAYEQYF	TGTGCCATCAGTGAGAGGGGGGGCGCCGCCTACGAGCAGTACTTC
TRBV5-4	TRBD1	.	TRBJ1-2	CASSPGTASLSGYTF	TGTGCCAGCAGCCCGGGGACAGCATCTCTATCCGGCTACACCTTC
TRBV6-1	TRBD2	few	TRBJ2-7	CASSEETSGSYEQYF	TGTGCCAGCAGTGAAGAGACTAGCGGGAGCTACGAGCAGTACTTC
TRBV7-9	TRBD1	.	TRBJ2-7	CASSSWDRDSYEQYF	TGTGCCAGCAGCTCCTGGGACAGGGACTCCTACGAGCAGTACTTC
TRBV30	.	.	TRBJ2-3	CAWSVVGNTQYF	TGTGCCTGGAGTGTAGTGGGCAATACGCAGTATTTT
TRBV2	.	.	TRBJ1-3	CASSEWGDGGNTIYF	TGTGCCAGCAGTGAATGGGGGGATGGCGGAAACACCATATATTTT
TRBV15	TRBD1	.	TRBJ2-1	CATSRAGGYNEQFF	TGTGCCACCAGCAGAGCAGGGGGCTACAATGAGCAGTTCTTC
TRBV5-6	.	.	TRBJ2-7	CASSLPTGEEQYF	TGTGCCAGCAGCTTACCGACAGGCGAGGAGCAGTACTTC
TRBV5-1	TRBD2	.	TRBJ2-7	CASSLREGPYEQYF	TGCGCCAGCAGCTTGCGGGAGGGGCCCTACGAGCAGTACTTC
TRBV2	.	.	TRBJ2-3	CASRKGSTDTQYF	TGTGCCAGCAGGAAGGGGTCCACAGATACGCAGTATTTT
TRBV10-3	.	.	TRBJ1-2	CAISGTGYGYTF	TGTGCCATCAGCGGTACAGGGTACGGCTACACCTTC
TRBV19	TRBD2	once	TRBJ2-5	CASSIGLAGTEETQYF	TGTGCCAGTAGTATAGGGCTAGCGGGCACGGAAGAGACCCAGTACTTC
TRBV25-1	.	once	TRBJ1-1	CASNSRRGDTEAFF	TGTGCCAGCAACTCGAGGCGGGGGGACACTGAAGCTTTCTTT
TRBV29-1	TRBD1	once	TRBJ1-3	CSVNLQGAGGNTIYF	TGCAGCGTGAACCTCCAGGGGGCTGGTGGAAACACCATATATTTT
TRBV27	.	.	TRBJ2-2	CASSTLIRGSSKNTGELFF	TGTGCCAGCAGTACCTTGATCCGGGGTAGCAGTAAAAACACCGGGGAGCTGTTTTTT
TRBV6-5	.	.	TRBJ2-2	CASSSNPGRIGELFF	TGTGCCAGCAGTTCAAACCCCGGGAGAATCGGGGAGCTGTTTTTT
TRBV9	.	once	TRBJ2-7	CASSVGRGGYEQYF	TGTGCCAGCAGCGTAGGTCGAGGAGGGTACGAGCAGTACTTC
TRBV28	.	.	TRBJ2-3	CASSFPAARTDTQYF	TGTGCCAGCAGTTTCCCCGCTGCGCGCACAGATACGCAGTATTTT
TRBV7-2	.	.	TRBJ2-2	CASSPEMGELFF	TGTGCCAGCAGCCCCGAGATGGGGGAGCTGTTTTTT
TRBV7-2	.	.	TRBJ2-7	CASSLGDSLGNEQYF	TGTGCCAGCAGCTTAGGTGACAGCCTTGGAAACGAGCAGTACTTC
TRBV28	.	.	TRBJ1-1	CASKGPGGTEAFF	TGTGCCAGCAAAGGCCCGGGGGGGACTGAAGCTTTCTTT
TRBV19	.	.	TRBJ2-7	CASSPQVLGINEQYF	TGTGCCAGTAGTCCTCAGGTTTTGGGTATCAACGAGCAGTACTTC